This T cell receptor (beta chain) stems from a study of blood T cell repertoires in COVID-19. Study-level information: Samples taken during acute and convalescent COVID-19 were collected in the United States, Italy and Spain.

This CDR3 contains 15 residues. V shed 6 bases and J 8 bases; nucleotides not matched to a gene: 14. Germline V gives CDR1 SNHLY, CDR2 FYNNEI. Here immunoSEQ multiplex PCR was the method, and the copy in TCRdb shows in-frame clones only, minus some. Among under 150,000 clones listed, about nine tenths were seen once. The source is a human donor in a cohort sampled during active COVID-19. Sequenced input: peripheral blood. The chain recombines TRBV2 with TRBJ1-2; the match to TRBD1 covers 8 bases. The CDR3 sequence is CASSPGPGQVKGYTF. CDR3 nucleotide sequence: TGTGCCAGCAGCCCGGGGCCGGGACAGGTAAAAGGCTACACCTTC.